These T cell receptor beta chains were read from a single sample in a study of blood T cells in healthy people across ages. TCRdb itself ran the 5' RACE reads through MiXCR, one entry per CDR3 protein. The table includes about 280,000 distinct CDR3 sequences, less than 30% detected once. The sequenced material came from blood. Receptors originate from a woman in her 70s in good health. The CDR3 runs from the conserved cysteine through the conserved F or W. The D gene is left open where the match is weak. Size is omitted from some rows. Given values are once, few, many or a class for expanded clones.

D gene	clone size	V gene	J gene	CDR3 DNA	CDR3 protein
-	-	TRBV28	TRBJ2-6	TGTGCCAGCACCTCGAGAGGCTCTGGGGCCAACGTCCTGACTTTC	CASTSRGSGANVLTF
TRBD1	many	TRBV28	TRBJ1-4	TGTGCCAGCAAGGGACAGGGCTCAACTAATGAAAAACTGTTTTTT	CASKGQGSTNEKLFF
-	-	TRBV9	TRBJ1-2	TGTGCCAGCAGCCCCGACAGCTATGGCTACACCTTC	CASSPDSYGYTF
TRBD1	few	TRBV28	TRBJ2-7	TGTGCCAGCAGGGTGAGGGGGCCCTACGAGCAGTACTTC	CASRVRGPYEQYF
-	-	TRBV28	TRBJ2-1	TGTGCCACCCGGCCGACCTACAATGAGCAGTTCTTC	CATRPTYNEQFF
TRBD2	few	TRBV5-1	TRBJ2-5	TGCGCCAGCAGCTTGGAGCCGGGGGGAGAGACCCAGTACTTC	CASSLEPGGETQYF
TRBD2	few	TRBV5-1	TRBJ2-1	TGCGCCAGCGGACGGACTAGCGGCGATGAGCAGTTCTTC	CASGRTSGDEQFF
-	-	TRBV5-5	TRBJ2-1	TGTGCCAGCGGCAGGATGGAAGCTCGGGAGCAGTTCTTC	CASGRMEAREQFF
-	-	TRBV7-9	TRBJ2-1	TGTGCCAGCAGACTTTGGGATGAGCAGTTCTTC	CASRLWDEQFF
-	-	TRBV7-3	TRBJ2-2	TGTGCCAGCAGCGGTGCCGGGGAGCTGTTTTTT	CASSGAGELFF
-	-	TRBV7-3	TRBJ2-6	TGTGCCAGCAGCCCCAGGACTGGTGGGGCCAACGTCCTGACTTTC	CASSPRTGGANVLTF
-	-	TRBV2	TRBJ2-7	TGTGCCAGCGGTTTGGGGAAGGGGAACTTAGTCTACGAGCAGTACTTC	CASGLGKGNLVYEQYF
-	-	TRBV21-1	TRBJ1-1	TGTGCCAGCAGCCTAGCCGGGGAAGCTCTCTTT	CASSLAGEALF
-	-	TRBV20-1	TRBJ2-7	TGCAGTGCTCCCTTGACGGGAGTCGATTACGAGCAGTACTTC	CSAPLTGVDYEQYF
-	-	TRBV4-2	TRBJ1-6	TGTGCCAGCAGCCAAGAGGGCGGGCCCCTTAATTCACCCCTCCACTTT	CASSQEGGPLNSPLHF
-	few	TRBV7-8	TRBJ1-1	TGTGCCAGCAGCTTAGCGTGGGGAGGGGGGAACACTGAAGCTTTCTTT	CASSLAWGGGNTEAFF
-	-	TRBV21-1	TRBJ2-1	TGTGCCAGCAGGGATAGGGGTAGGTCTCAAGACGAGCAGTTCTTC	CASRDRGRSQDEQFF
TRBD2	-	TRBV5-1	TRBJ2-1	TGCGCCAGCAGCCCTGAACTAGCGGGAGGGTACAATGAGCAGTTCTTC	CASSPELAGGYNEQFF
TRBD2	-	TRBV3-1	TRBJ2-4	TGTGCCAGCAGGAAGCGGGGGGTTGAAAACATTCAGTACTTC	CASRKRGVENIQYF
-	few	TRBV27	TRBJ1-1	TGTGCCAGCAGTTTAGGGCGAGATGTGGCTGAAGCTTTCTTT	CASSLGRDVAEAFF
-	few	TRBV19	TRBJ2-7	TGTGCCAGTAGTATCTCAGGGGACTCCTACGAGCAGCACTTC	CASSISGDSYEQHF
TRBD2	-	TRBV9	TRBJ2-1	TGTGCCAGCAGCGTAGAGGGTAGCGGGGCAAGCTCCTACAATGAGCAGTTCTTC	CASSVEGSGASSYNEQFF
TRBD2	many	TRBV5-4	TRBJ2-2	TGTGCCAGCAGATCGCACGGGACTAGCGTTACGGAGCTGTTTTTT	CASRSHGTSVTELFF
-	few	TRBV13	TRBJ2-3	TGTGCCAGCAGCTTTGCCCCCACAGGCACAGATACGCAGTATTTT	CASSFAPTGTDTQYF
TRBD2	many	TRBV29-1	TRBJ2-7	TGCAGCGTTGTACTAGCGGGGGCACCCTACGAGCAGTACTTC	CSVVLAGAPYEQYF
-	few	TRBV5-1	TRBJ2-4	TGCGCCAGCAGCCCCAGTCTGAGTGCCGACATTCAGTACTTC	CASSPSLSADIQYF
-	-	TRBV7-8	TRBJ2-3	TGTGCCAGCAGTAAAGGGGGTAGCGTTGAGGGAGATACGCAGTATTTT	CASSKGGSVEGDTQYF
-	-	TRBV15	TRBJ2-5	TGTGCCACCAGCAGAGCTTCGGCGAAGACCCAGTACTTC	CATSRASAKTQYF
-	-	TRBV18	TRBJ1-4	TGTGCCAGCTCCGGCCCCAGGCAAACTAATGAAAAACTGTTTTTT	CASSGPRQTNEKLFF
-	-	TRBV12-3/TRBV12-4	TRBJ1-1	TGTGCCAGCAGTTTCGGTCCCTACACTGAAGCTTTCTTT	CASSFGPYTEAFF
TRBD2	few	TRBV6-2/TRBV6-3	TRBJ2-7	TGTGCCAGCAGTTACCCTCCAAGCGGGATGAACTACGAGCAGTACTTC	CASSYPPSGMNYEQYF
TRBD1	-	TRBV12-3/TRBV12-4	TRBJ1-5	TGTGCCAGCAGATTGACAGGGGCCTTCAATCAGCCCCAGCATTTT	CASRLTGAFNQPQHF
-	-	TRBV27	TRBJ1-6	TGTGCCAGCAGTTCGACCGACAGGCGTAATTCACCCCTCCACTTT	CASSSTDRRNSPLHF
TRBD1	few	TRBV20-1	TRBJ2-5	TGCAGTGCTGGGGGACAGGCAAACCAAGAGACCCAGTACTTC	CSAGGQANQETQYF
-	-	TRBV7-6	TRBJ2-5	TGTGCCAGCAGCTTCTTGGAGGGCCAAGAGACCCAGTACTTC	CASSFLEGQETQYF
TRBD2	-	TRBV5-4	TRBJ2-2	TGTGCCAGCAGGCGGGTGGCTAGCGGAATCACCGGGGAGCTGTTTTTT	CASRRVASGITGELFF
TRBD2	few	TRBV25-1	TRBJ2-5	TGTGCCAGCCCCGGGACTAGTGGGAACCAAGAGACCCAGTACTTC	CASPGTSGNQETQYF
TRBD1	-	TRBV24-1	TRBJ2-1	TGTGCCACCAGTGAGCGGACAGGGGTCGGGAAGGTCGTGCAGTTCTTC	CATSERTGVGKVVQFF
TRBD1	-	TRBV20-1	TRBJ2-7	TGCAGTGCCCCCTCGACAGGGCCGATTGTCGGATACGAGCAGTACTTC	CSAPSTGPIVGYEQYF
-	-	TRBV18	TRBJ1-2	TGTGCCAGCTCACCAGACCCATTTGAGGGCTACACCTTC	CASSPDPFEGYTF
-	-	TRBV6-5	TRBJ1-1	TGTGCCATTGGGGGTGGGAACACTGAAGCTTTCTTT	CAIGGGNTEAFF